These T cell receptor beta chains were read from a single sample in a study of shared clonotypes between healthy human individuals. Data came from immunoSEQ multiplex PCR; TCRdb stores just in-frame clones and leaves some out. The sample lists around 370,000 clones; approximately 96% were seen once. Source material: memory CD8+ T cells sorted from blood. The receptors shown here come from a man aged 25 to 40 in good health. The CDR3 runs from the conserved cysteine through the conserved F or W. Fields, in order: J gene, D gene, V gene, CDR3 protein. The D gene is left open where the match is weak.

TRBJ1-4 NA TRBV5-1 CASSLGGDEKLFF
TRBJ1-2 NA TRBV2 CASSGPFRTDQGGYTF
TRBJ2-7 TRBD2 TRBV29-1 CSVGVSGGYEQYF
TRBJ2-3 NA TRBV9 CASSVGWTGDTQYF
TRBJ2-7 TRBD1 TRBV5-6 CASSADRGGVQYF
TRBJ2-5 NA TRBV15 CATSRTGQWRDQETQYF
TRBJ2-3 NA TRBV4-2 CASSQGLVDTDTQYF
TRBJ2-2 TRBD2 TRBV7-9 CASSLRLAGVTGELFF
TRBJ2-5 TRBD2 TRBV4-1 CASSQQAGLAVQETQYF
TRBJ1-3 TRBD1 TRBV28 CASSRQGSSGNTIYF
TRBJ2-3 TRBD2 TRBV30 CAWSEPSGRKADTQYF